This TCR beta chain was captured by sequencing in a study of OX40 agonist ivuxolimab in advanced cancers. Only in-frame clones appear in the TCRdb table, and some are missing; sequencing was by immunoSEQ multiplex PCR. The sample contains roughly 110,000 clones, 75% to 95% of which appear only once. The input for sequencing was CD4+ or CD8+ T cells sorted from blood, taken in a trial of the OX40 agonist ivuxolimab. This receptor was identified in an adult with an advanced solid tumor such as melanoma, head and neck, liver or kidney cancer.

CDR3 DNA: TGTGCCAGCTCACCGACTACAGTCACCAACTATGGCTACACCTTC. Its protein product is CASSPTTVTNYGYTF. The rearrangement joins TRBV18 to TRBJ1-2; D is unclear. This CDR3 has 15 amino acids. The germline V and J ends were trimmed by 3 bases and 2 bases, with 13 bases remaining between them. CDR1 is KGHSH, CDR2 LQKENI, per germline.